This T cell receptor (beta chain) was recorded in a study of blood T cell repertoires in COVID-19. Study as a whole: Spain, Italy and the United States supplied samples that represented acute and convalescent COVID-19. T cells, B-cell-depleted T cells, or PBMCs supplied cDNA or gDNA.

TCRdb keeps only in-frame clones here, not all; method: immunoSEQ multiplex PCR. The table records a few hundred thousand clones, roughly 88% of them present only once. Patients in Seattle were enrolled during active infection, then followed longitudinally. J was trimmed by 0 bases and V by 4 bases; bases with no gene match: 4. The CDR3 totals 15 residues. Per the germline V gene, CDR1 is SGHRS and CDR2 is YFSETQ. This chain links TRBV5-1 with TRBJ1-1, with 9 nucleotides matching TRBD1. Source material: peripheral blood. The receptor's source is a woman aged 45-59 years with COVID-19, enrolled during active disease. CDR3 protein: CASSRTGDMNTEAFF. CDR3 bases: TGCGCCAGCAGCCGGACAGGGGATATGAACACTGAAGCTTTCTTT. The complete variable domain, with remaining parts taken from reference TRBV5-1 and TRBJ1-1, reads KAGVTQTPRYLIKTRGQQVTLSCSPISGHRSVSWYQQTPGQGLQFLFEYFSETQRNKGNFPGRFSGRQFSNSRSEMNVSTLELGDSALYLCASSRTGDMNTEAFFGQGTRLTVV.